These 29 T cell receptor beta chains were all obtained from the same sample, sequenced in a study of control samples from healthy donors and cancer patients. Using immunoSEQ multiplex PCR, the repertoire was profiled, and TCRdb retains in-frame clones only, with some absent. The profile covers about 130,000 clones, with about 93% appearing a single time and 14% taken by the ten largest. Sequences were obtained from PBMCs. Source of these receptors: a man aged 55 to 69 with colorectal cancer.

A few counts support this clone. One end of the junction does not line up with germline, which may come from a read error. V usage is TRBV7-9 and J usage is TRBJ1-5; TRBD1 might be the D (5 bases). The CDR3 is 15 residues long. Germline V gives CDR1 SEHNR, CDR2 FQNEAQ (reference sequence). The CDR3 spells CASSLGLGDNQPQHF. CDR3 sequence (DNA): TGTGCCAGCAGTTTAGGGTTGGGGGACAATCAGCCCCAGCATTTT.

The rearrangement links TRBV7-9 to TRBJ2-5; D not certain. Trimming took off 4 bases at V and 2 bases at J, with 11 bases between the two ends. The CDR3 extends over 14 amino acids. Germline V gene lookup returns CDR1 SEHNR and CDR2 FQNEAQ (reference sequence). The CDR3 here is CASSSERAQETQYF. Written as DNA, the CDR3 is TGTGCCAGCAGCTCTGAAAGGGCTCAAGAGACCCAGTACTTC.

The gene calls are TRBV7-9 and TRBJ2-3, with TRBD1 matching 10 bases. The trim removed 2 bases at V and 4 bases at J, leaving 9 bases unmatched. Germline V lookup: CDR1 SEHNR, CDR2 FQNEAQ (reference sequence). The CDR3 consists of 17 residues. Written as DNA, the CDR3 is TGTGCCAGCAGCTTATGGACAGGGGGAGTTGCTGCAGATACGCAGTATTTT. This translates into CASSLWTGGVAADTQYF.

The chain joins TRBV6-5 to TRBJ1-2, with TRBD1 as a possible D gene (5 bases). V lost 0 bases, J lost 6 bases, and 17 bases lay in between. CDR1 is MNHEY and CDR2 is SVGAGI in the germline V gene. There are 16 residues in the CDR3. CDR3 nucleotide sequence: TGTGCCAGCAGTTACTCGCATGGGGGGATAGTGGATGGCTACACCTTC. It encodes CASSYSHGGIVDGYTF.

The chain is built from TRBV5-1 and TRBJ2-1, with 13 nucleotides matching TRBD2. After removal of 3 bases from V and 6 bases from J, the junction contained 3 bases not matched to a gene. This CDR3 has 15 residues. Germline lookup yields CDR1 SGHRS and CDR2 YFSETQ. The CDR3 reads CASSSGLAGVNEQFF. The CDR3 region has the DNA TGCGCCAGCAGCTCCGGACTAGCGGGGGTCAATGAGCAGTTCTTC.

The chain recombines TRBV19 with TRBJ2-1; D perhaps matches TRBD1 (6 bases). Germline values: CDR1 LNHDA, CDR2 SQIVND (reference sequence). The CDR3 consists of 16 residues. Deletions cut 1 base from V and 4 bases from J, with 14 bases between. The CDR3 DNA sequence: TGTGCCAGTAGTATAGCTGGGGGCTCTATATACAATGAGCAGTTCTTC. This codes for CASSIAGGSIYNEQFF.

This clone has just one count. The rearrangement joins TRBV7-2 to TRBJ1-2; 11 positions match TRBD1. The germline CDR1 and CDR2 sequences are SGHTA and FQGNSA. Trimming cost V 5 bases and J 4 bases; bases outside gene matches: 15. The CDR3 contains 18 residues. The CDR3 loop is CASSQFGQGALTGYGYTF. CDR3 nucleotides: TGTGCCAGCAGCCAATTCGGACAGGGGGCTCTTACCGGCTATGGCTACACCTTC.

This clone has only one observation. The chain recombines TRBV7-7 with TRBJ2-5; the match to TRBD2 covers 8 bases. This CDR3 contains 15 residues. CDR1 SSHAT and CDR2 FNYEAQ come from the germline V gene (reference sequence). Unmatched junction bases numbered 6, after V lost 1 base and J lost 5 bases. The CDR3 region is CASSLDRGGLETQYF. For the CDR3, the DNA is TGTGCCAGCAGCTTAGACCGGGGGGGCCTTGAGACCCAGTACTTC.

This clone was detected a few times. DNA of the CDR3: TGTGCCAGCAGCTACACAGCGGACACTGAAGCTTTCTTT. It encodes CASSYTADTEAFF. The rearrangement links TRBV12-3 or TRBV12-4 to TRBJ1-1; D uncertain. Trimming removed 6 bases at V and 3 bases at J, with 11 bases between. CDR3 size: 13 residues.

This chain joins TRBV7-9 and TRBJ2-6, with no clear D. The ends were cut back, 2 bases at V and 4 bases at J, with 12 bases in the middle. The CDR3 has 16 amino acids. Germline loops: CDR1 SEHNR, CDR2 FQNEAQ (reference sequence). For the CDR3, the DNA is TGTGCCAGCAGCTTAAGGTCCTATGCAGGGGCCAACGTCCTGACTTTC. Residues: CASSLRSYAGANVLTF.

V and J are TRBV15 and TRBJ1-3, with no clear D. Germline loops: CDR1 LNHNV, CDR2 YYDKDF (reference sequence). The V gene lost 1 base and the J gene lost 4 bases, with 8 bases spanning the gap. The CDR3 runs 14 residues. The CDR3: CATSRGVSGNTIYF. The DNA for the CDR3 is TGTGCCACCAGCAGAGGGGTATCCGGAAACACCATATATTTT. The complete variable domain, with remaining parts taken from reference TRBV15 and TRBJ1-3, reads DAMVIQNPRYQVTQFGKPVTLSCSQTLNHNVMYWYQQKSSQAPKLLFHYYDKDFNNEADTPDNFQSRRPNTSFCFLDIRSPGLGDTAMYLCATSRGVSGNTIYFGEGSWLTVV.

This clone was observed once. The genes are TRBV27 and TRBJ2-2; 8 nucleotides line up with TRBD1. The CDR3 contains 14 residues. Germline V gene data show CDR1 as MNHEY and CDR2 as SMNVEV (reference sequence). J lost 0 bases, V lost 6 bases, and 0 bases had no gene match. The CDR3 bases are TGTGCCAGCAGGGACAGGGCGAACACCGGGGAGCTGTTTTTT. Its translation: CASRDRANTGELFF.

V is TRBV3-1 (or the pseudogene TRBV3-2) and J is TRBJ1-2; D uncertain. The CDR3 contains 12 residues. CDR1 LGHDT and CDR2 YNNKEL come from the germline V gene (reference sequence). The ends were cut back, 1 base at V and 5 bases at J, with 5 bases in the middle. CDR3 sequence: CASSQVGYGYTF. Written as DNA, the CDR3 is TGTGCCAGCAGCCAAGTCGGGTATGGCTACACCTTC.

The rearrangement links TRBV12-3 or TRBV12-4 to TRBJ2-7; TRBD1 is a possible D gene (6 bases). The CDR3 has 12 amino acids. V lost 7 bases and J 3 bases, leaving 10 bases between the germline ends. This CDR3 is CASTGDYYEQYF. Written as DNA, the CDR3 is TGTGCCAGCACAGGGGATTACTACGAGCAGTACTTC.

For the CDR3, the DNA is TGTGCCAGCAGCTTAGGGGCGGGGGACCCTAGCACAGATACGCAGTATTTT. It encodes CASSLGAGDPSTDTQYF. V usage is TRBV7-8 and J usage is TRBJ2-3, with TRBD2 matching over 7 bases. The germline V gene encodes CDR1 SGHVS and CDR2 FQNEAQ. CDR3 length: 17 residues. The V and J ends lost 1 base and 0 bases, in that order; junction bases with no gene match: 7.

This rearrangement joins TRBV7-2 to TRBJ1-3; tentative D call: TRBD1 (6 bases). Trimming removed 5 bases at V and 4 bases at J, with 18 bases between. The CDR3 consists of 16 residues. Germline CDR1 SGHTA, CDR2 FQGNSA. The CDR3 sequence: CASSPQPTGMGNTIYF. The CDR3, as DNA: TGTGCCAGCAGCCCCCAACCTACAGGGATGGGAAACACCATATATTTT.

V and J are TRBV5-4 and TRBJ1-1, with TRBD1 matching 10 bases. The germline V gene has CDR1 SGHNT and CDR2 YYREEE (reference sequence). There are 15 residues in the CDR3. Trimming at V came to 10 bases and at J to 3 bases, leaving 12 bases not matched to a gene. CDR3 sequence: CAAGLTGGEHTEAFF. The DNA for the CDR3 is TGTGCCGCAGGTTTGACAGGGGGCGAGCACACTGAAGCTTTCTTT.

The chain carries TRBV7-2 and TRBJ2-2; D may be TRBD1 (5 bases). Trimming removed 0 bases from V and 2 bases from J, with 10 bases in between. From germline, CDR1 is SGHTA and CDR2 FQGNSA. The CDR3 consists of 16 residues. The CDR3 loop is CASSLAVGVNTGELFF. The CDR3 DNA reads TGTGCCAGCAGCTTAGCGGTAGGGGTTAACACCGGGGAGCTGTTTTTT. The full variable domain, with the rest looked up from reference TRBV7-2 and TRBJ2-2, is GAGVSQSPSNKVTEKGKDVELRCDPISGHTALYWYRQSLGQGLEFLIYFQGNSAPDKSGLPSDRFSAERTGGSVSTLTIQRTQQEDSAVYLCASSLAVGVNTGELFFGEGSRLTVL.

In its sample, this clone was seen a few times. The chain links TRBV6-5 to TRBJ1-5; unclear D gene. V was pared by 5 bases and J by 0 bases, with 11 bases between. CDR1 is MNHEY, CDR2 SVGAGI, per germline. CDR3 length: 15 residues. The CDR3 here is CASSLPGNSNQPQHF. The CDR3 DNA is TGTGCCAGCAGTCTACCGGGTAATAGCAATCAGCCCCAGCATTTT.

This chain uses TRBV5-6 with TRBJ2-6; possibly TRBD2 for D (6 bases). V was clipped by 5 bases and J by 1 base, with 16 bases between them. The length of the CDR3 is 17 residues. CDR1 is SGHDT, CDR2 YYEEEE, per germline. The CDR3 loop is CASREGPHLSGANVLTF. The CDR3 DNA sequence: TGTGCCAGCAGGGAGGGCCCCCATCTTTCTGGGGCCAACGTCCTGACTTTC.

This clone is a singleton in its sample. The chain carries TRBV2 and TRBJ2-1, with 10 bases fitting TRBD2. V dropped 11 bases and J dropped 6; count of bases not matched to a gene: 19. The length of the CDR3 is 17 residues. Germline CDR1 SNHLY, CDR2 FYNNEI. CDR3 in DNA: TGTGCCTCCTACGTACGACAGCGGGGGGGCCTCCCCAATGAGCAGTTCTTC. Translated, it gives CASYVRQRGGLPNEQFF.

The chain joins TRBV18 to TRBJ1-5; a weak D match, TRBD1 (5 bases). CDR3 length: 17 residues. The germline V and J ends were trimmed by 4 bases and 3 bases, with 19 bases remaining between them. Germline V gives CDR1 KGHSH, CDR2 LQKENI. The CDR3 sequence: CASSLAPGLGSNQPQHF. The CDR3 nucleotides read TGTGCCAGCTCACTCGCGCCAGGGTTGGGTTCCAATCAGCCCCAGCATTTT.

The CDR3 reads CASSPNTEAFF. The CDR3, as DNA: TGTGCCAGCAGTCCGAACACTGAAGCTTTCTTT. The chain couples TRBV12-3 or TRBV12-4 to TRBJ1-1; D uncertain. This CDR3 has 11 amino acids. With 5 bases removed from V and 1 base from J, the gap between germline ends came to 2 bases.

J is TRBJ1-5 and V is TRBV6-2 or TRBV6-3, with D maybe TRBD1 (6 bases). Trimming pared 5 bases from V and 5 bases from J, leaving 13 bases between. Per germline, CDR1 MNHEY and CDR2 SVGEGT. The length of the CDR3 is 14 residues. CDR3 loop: CASSLDSEYQPQHF. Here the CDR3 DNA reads TGTGCCAGCAGTCTGGACAGCGAATATCAGCCCCAGCATTTT.

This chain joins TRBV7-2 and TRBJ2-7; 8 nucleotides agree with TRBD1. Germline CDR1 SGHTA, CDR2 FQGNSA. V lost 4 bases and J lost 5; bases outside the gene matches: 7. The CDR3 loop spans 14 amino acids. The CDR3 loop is CASSSKQGANEQYF. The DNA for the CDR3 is TGTGCCAGCAGCTCGAAGCAGGGGGCGAACGAGCAGTACTTC.

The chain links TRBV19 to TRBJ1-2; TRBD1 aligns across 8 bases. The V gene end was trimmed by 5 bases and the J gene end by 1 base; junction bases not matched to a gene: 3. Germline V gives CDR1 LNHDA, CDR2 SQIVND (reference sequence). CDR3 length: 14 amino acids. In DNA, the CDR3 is TGTGCCAGTAGTCGGGACAGGAATAACTATGGCTACACCTTC. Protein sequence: CASSRDRNNYGYTF. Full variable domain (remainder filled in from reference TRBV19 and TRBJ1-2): DGGITQSPKYLFRKEGQNVTLSCEQNLNHDAMYWYRQDPGQGLRLIYYSQIVNDFQKGDIAEGYSVSREKKESFPLTVTSAQKNPTAFYLCASSRDRNNYGYTFGSGTRLTVV.

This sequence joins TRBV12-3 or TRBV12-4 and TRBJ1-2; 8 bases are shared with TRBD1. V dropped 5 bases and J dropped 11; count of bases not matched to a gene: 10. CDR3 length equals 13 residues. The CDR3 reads CASSAGTGVGYTF. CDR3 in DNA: TGTGCCAGCAGTGCCGGGACAGGAGTCGGTTACACCTTC.

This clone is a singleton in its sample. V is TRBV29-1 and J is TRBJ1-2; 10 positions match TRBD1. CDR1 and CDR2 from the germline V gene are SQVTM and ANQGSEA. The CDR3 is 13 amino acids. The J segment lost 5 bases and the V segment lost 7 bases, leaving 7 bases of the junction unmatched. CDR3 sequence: CSATGQGSYGYTF. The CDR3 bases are TGCAGCGCAACGGGACAGGGGAGTTATGGCTACACCTTC.

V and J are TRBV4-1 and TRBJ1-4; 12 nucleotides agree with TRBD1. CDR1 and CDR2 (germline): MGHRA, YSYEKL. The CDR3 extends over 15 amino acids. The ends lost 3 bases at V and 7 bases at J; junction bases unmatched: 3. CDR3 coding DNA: TGCGCCAGCAGCCACTCGGGACAGGGGGCTGAAAAACTGTTTTTT. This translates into CASSHSGQGAEKLFF.